These T cell receptor beta chains were read from a single sample in a study of persistence of HIV-infected CD4 T cells. Their recognized antigens are unknown. Generated by immunoSEQ multiplex PCR, the TCRdb table keeps only in-frame clones and is missing some. Seen here are roughly 43,000 clones, roughly 90% observed once, and the top ten hold 1.8%. Sequencing was performed on CD4+ T cells sorted from PBMCs after approximately 19-hour stimulation, taken from a patient who received antiretroviral therapy. These receptors were taken from an adult man with HIV who was CMV-seropositive. CDR3s include the opening cysteine and the closing phenylalanine or tryptophan. The order of the fields is J gene, V gene, D gene, clone size, CDR3 protein, CDR3 DNA. A D gene is named only where the DNA matches it firmly. A row's size may be missing; if present it is once, few, many or a size class.

j_gene: TRBJ1-2
v_gene: TRBV29-1
d_gene: NA
abundance: NA
CDR3aa: CSVGTVGGYTF
CDR3nt: TGCAGCGTGGGGACTGTAGGAGGCTACACCTTC

j_gene: TRBJ1-5
v_gene: TRBV4-1
d_gene: NA
abundance: once
CDR3aa: CASSHVPWRRNQPQHF
CDR3nt: TGCGCCAGCAGCCATGTCCCATGGAGGCGCAATCAGCCCCAGCATTTT

j_gene: TRBJ1-1
v_gene: TRBV5-1
d_gene: NA
abundance: NA
CDR3aa: CASSFGTENTEAFF
CDR3nt: TGCGCCAGCAGCTTTGGGACGGAGAACACTGAAGCTTTCTTT

j_gene: TRBJ1-5
v_gene: TRBV5-6
d_gene: NA
abundance: NA
CDR3aa: CASSLFPGINQPQHF
CDR3nt: TGTGCCAGCAGCTTGTTTCCAGGGATTAATCAGCCCCAGCATTTT

j_gene: TRBJ1-5
v_gene: TRBV15
d_gene: NA
abundance: once
CDR3aa: CATKSGGDWEPQHF
CDR3nt: TGTGCCACCAAGAGTGGGGGGGATTGGGAGCCCCAGCATTTT

j_gene: TRBJ2-3
v_gene: TRBV6-4
d_gene: NA
abundance: NA
CDR3aa: CASSDDGGGTDTQYF
CDR3nt: TGTGCCAGCAGTGACGACGGGGGAGGCACAGATACGCAGTATTTT

j_gene: TRBJ1-6
v_gene: TRBV7-2
d_gene: TRBD1
abundance: NA
CDR3aa: CASSWTGKNSPLHF
CDR3nt: TGTGCCAGCAGCTGGACAGGGAAGAACTCACCCCTCCACTTT

j_gene: TRBJ2-3
v_gene: TRBV9
d_gene: TRBD1
abundance: NA
CDR3aa: CASSVGTDRGLTQYF
CDR3nt: TGTGCCAGCAGCGTAGGGACGGACAGGGGGCTTACGCAGTATTTT

j_gene: TRBJ2-5
v_gene: TRBV5-8
d_gene: NA
abundance: NA
CDR3aa: CASSGTQGEETQYF
CDR3nt: TGTGCCAGCAGCGGGACTCAGGGGGAAGAGACCCAGTACTTC

j_gene: TRBJ2-2
v_gene: TRBV9
d_gene: TRBD1
abundance: NA
CDR3aa: CASSQGTGATGELFF
CDR3nt: TGTGCCAGCAGCCAAGGGACAGGGGCCACCGGGGAGCTGTTTTTT

j_gene: TRBJ1-1
v_gene: TRBV6-4
d_gene: NA
abundance: NA
CDR3aa: CASSESGAAGTEAFF
CDR3nt: TGTGCCAGCAGTGAAAGTGGGGCTGCGGGCACTGAAGCTTTCTTT

j_gene: TRBJ2-3
v_gene: TRBV9
d_gene: TRBD2
abundance: NA
CDR3aa: CASSATSGGLTSTDTQYF
CDR3nt: TGTGCCAGCAGCGCCACTAGCGGGGGCCTAACGAGCACAGATACGCAGTATTTT

j_gene: TRBJ2-1
v_gene: TRBV6-2/TRBV6-3
d_gene: NA
abundance: NA
CDR3aa: CASSYGGTEYNEQFF
CDR3nt: TGTGCCAGCAGTTACGGCGGGACAGAATACAATGAGCAGTTCTTC

j_gene: TRBJ2-6
v_gene: TRBV27
d_gene: NA
abundance: NA
CDR3aa: CASRRQSSGANVLTF
CDR3nt: TGTGCCAGCCGAAGACAGTCCTCTGGGGCCAACGTCCTGACTTTC

j_gene: TRBJ2-5
v_gene: TRBV7-3
d_gene: NA
abundance: NA
CDR3aa: CASARQAQETQYF
CDR3nt: TGTGCCAGCGCCCGACAGGCTCAAGAGACCCAGTACTTC

j_gene: TRBJ2-5
v_gene: TRBV5-1
d_gene: TRBD1
abundance: NA
CDR3aa: CASSLDRGPIPQETQYF
CDR3nt: TGCGCCAGCAGCTTGGACAGGGGGCCTATCCCCCAAGAGACCCAGTACTTC

j_gene: TRBJ1-6
v_gene: TRBV19
d_gene: NA
abundance: NA
CDR3aa: CASTPPVEDCLSPLHF
CDR3nt: TGTGCCAGTACCCCACCCGTAGAGGATTGTCTCTCACCCCTCCACTTT

j_gene: TRBJ1-1
v_gene: TRBV5-1
d_gene: NA
abundance: NA
CDR3aa: CASSLDPSRVEAFF
CDR3nt: TGCGCCAGCAGCTTGGACCCCTCCCGGGTTGAAGCTTTCTTT

j_gene: TRBJ2-3
v_gene: TRBV25-1
d_gene: TRBD2
abundance: NA
CDR3aa: CASSEGGGQRTDTQYF
CDR3nt: TGTGCCAGCAGTGAGGGCGGGGGGCAACGCACAGATACGCAGTATTTT

j_gene: TRBJ2-5
v_gene: TRBV18
d_gene: NA
abundance: NA
CDR3aa: CASSPGALLQETQYF
CDR3nt: TGTGCCAGCTCACCGGGGGCACTCCTGCAAGAGACCCAGTACTTC

j_gene: TRBJ1-3
v_gene: TRBV28
d_gene: NA
abundance: NA
CDR3aa: CASRSSTTGPNTIYF
CDR3nt: TGTGCCAGCAGATCTTCGACGACGGGGCCAAACACCATATATTTT

j_gene: TRBJ1-5
v_gene: TRBV18
d_gene: TRBD1
abundance: NA
CDR3aa: CASSRGSQGDRNQPQHF
CDR3nt: TGTGCCAGCTCACGCGGGAGCCAGGGGGATCGCAATCAGCCCCAGCATTTT

j_gene: TRBJ1-2
v_gene: TRBV9
d_gene: NA
abundance: NA
CDR3aa: CASSGAQRTRYGYTF
CDR3nt: TGTGCCAGCAGCGGGGCCCAAAGGACTAGGTATGGCTACACCTTC

j_gene: TRBJ1-5
v_gene: TRBV30
d_gene: NA
abundance: NA
CDR3aa: CAWSAGQGNQPQHF
CDR3nt: TGTGCCTGGAGTGCGGGACAAGGCAATCAGCCCCAGCATTTT

j_gene: TRBJ1-5
v_gene: TRBV28
d_gene: NA
abundance: NA
CDR3aa: CASSPPGGLNQPQHF
CDR3nt: TGTGCCAGCAGCCCCCCCGGGGGACTCAATCAGCCCCAGCATTTT

j_gene: TRBJ2-3
v_gene: TRBV2
d_gene: TRBD2
abundance: NA
CDR3aa: CASSESNGGDTDTQYF
CDR3nt: TGTGCCAGCAGTGAATCTAACGGGGGGGACACAGATACGCAGTATTTT

j_gene: TRBJ1-5
v_gene: TRBV5-1
d_gene: TRBD1
abundance: once
CDR3aa: CASSSLDREPQHF
CDR3nt: TGCGCCAGCAGCTCCCTCGACAGGGAGCCCCAGCATTTT

j_gene: TRBJ2-2
v_gene: TRBV7-9
d_gene: NA
abundance: NA
CDR3aa: CANLRGGGGTGELFF
CDR3nt: TGTGCCAATCTACGAGGTGGGGGAGGCACCGGGGAGCTGTTTTTT

j_gene: TRBJ2-3
v_gene: TRBV9
d_gene: TRBD2
abundance: NA
CDR3aa: CASRAQRGAGDTQYF
CDR3nt: TGTGCCAGCAGGGCCCAGCGGGGGGCGGGAGATACGCAGTATTTT

j_gene: TRBJ1-3
v_gene: TRBV9
d_gene: TRBD1
abundance: NA
CDR3aa: CASSPRTGSFSGNTIYF
CDR3nt: TGTGCCAGCAGCCCCCGGACAGGGAGCTTCTCTGGAAACACCATATATTTT

j_gene: TRBJ1-4
v_gene: TRBV5-1
d_gene: NA
abundance: NA
CDR3aa: CASSQKQVNDEKLFF
CDR3nt: TGCGCCAGCAGCCAGAAACAGGTGAATGATGAAAAACTGTTTTTT

j_gene: TRBJ2-7
v_gene: TRBV24-1
d_gene: NA
abundance: NA
CDR3aa: CATSDIREGEQYF
CDR3nt: TGTGCCACCAGTGATATCAGGGAAGGCGAGCAGTACTTC

j_gene: TRBJ1-4
v_gene: TRBV12-3/TRBV12-4
d_gene: NA
abundance: NA
CDR3aa: CASKGSSNEKLFF
CDR3nt: TGTGCCAGCAAAGGATCTTCTAATGAAAAACTGTTTTTT

j_gene: TRBJ2-3
v_gene: TRBV5-1
d_gene: TRBD2
abundance: NA
CDR3aa: CASSLVTSGGADTQYF
CDR3nt: TGCGCCAGCAGCTTGGTTACTAGCGGGGGGGCAGATACGCAGTATTTT

j_gene: TRBJ1-2
v_gene: TRBV7-9
d_gene: NA
abundance: NA
CDR3aa: CASSLAMKGESGYTF
CDR3nt: TGTGCCAGCAGCTTAGCGATGAAAGGGGAGAGTGGCTACACCTTC

j_gene: TRBJ1-1
v_gene: TRBV6-5
d_gene: NA
abundance: NA
CDR3aa: CASSYLLGGLTEAFF
CDR3nt: TGTGCCAGCAGTTACCTTCTCGGGGGGTTGACTGAAGCTTTCTTT

j_gene: TRBJ2-1
v_gene: TRBV28
d_gene: NA
abundance: NA
CDR3aa: CASSLVGFKDGQFF
CDR3nt: TGTGCCAGCAGTTTAGTCGGATTCAAGGATGGGCAGTTCTTC

j_gene: TRBJ2-3
v_gene: TRBV19
d_gene: NA
abundance: NA
CDR3aa: CASSTSGYTQYF
CDR3nt: TGTGCCAGTAGTACTAGTGGGTATACGCAGTATTTT

j_gene: TRBJ2-7
v_gene: TRBV27
d_gene: NA
abundance: NA
CDR3aa: CASSSRRGDTYEQYF
CDR3nt: TGTGCCAGCAGTTCGCGTAGGGGGGACACCTACGAGCAGTACTTC

j_gene: TRBJ1-5
v_gene: TRBV12-3/TRBV12-4
d_gene: TRBD1
abundance: NA
CDR3aa: CASSLAGQSQHF
CDR3nt: TGTGCCAGCAGTTTAGCGGGACAGAGCCAGCATTTT

j_gene: TRBJ1-4
v_gene: TRBV5-1
d_gene: TRBD1
abundance: NA
CDR3aa: CASSQTGANEKLFF
CDR3nt: TGCGCCAGCAGCCAGACAGGGGCCAATGAAAAACTGTTTTTT

j_gene: TRBJ2-7
v_gene: TRBV6-5
d_gene: NA
abundance: NA
CDR3aa: CASRRTGTINEQYF
CDR3nt: TGTGCCAGCAGACGAACCGGGACAATAAACGAGCAGTACTTC

j_gene: TRBJ1-6
v_gene: TRBV5-4
d_gene: NA
abundance: NA
CDR3aa: CASKKGGEGYNSPLHF
CDR3nt: TGCGCCAGCAAAAAGGGGGGGGAGGGGTATAATTCACCCCTCCACTTT

j_gene: TRBJ2-1
v_gene: TRBV5-1
d_gene: TRBD1
abundance: NA
CDR3aa: CASRFVPGQEYNEQFF
CDR3nt: TGCGCCAGCAGGTTCGTACCGGGACAGGAGTACAATGAGCAGTTCTTC

j_gene: TRBJ2-2
v_gene: TRBV7-3
d_gene: NA
abundance: few
CDR3aa: CASSLGRGTGELFF
CDR3nt: TGTGCCAGCAGCTTAGGCCGGGGGACCGGGGAGCTGTTTTTT

j_gene: TRBJ2-1
v_gene: TRBV11-3
d_gene: TRBD2
abundance: NA
CDR3aa: CASSKAGDPYNEQFF
CDR3nt: TGTGCCAGCAGCAAAGCGGGGGACCCCTACAATGAGCAGTTCTTC

j_gene: TRBJ1-1
v_gene: TRBV19
d_gene: NA
abundance: NA
CDR3aa: CASSRYQGSEAFF
CDR3nt: TGTGCCAGTAGTAGATACCAGGGTTCTGAAGCTTTCTTT

j_gene: TRBJ1-5
v_gene: TRBV7-9
d_gene: NA
abundance: NA
CDR3aa: CASSPLTNQPQHF
CDR3nt: TGTGCCAGCAGCCCCCTAACCAATCAGCCCCAGCATTTT